This entry concerns a single T cell receptor (beta chain). From germline, CDR1 is LNHDA and CDR2 SQIVND (reference sequence). The V and J ends lost 5 bases and 4 bases respectively, with 15 bases between them. This CDR3 spans 15 amino acids. The sample comes from a study of control samples from healthy donors and cancer patients. Some clones are missing from TCRdb's copy, which holds only in-frame ones; the method was immunoSEQ multiplex PCR. The sample lists tens of thousands of clones; 79% were seen once. V is TRBV19 and J is TRBJ1-5; tentative D call: TRBD1 (6 bases). This sequence was found in a man in his sixties with head and neck cancer. The sequenced material came from PBMCs. The CDR3 reads CASSAVTGNNQPQHF. The CDR3 DNA follows: TGTGCCAGTAGTGCTGTGACAGGAAATAATCAGCCCCAGCATTTT. The variable domain in full, with the rest retrieved from reference TRBV19 and TRBJ1-5, is DGGITQSPKYLFRKEGQNVTLSCEQNLNHDAMYWYRQDPGQGLRLIYYSQIVNDFQKGDIAEGYSVSREKKESFPLTVTSAQKNPTAFYLCASSAVTGNNQPQHFGDGTRLSIL.